This T cell receptor (beta chain) was found in a study of T cells in women clearing cervical HPV infection. In germline, CDR1 is SEHNR, CDR2 FQNEAQ (reference sequence). The CDR3 runs 14 residues. Regarding this clone: The read gets to within 3 residues of the CDR3 end, and the germline J gene fills in the rest.

Assay used: immunoSEQ multiplex PCR; TCRdb lists only in-frame clones, some missing. Its listing shows some 40,000 clones. The sample taken for sequencing was blood buffy coat. The sequence came from a woman aged 18-69 years with a cervical HPV16 infection that either progressed to CIN3+ or cleared (not recorded which). V usage is TRBV7-9 and J usage is TRBJ2-4; TRBD1 aligns across 7 bases. CDR3 sequence: CASSGSGGRNGQYF. The CDR3 DNA, read in part, is TGTGCCAGCAGCGGTTCAGGGGGTAGGAATGGT.